This T cell receptor beta chain was sequenced during a study of neurological immune-mediated disorders. Background on the study: Secondary progressive cases numbered 3 among the approximately 34 multiple sclerosis patients, while the other 31 were relapsing-remitting.

This clonotype appeared many times. Its antigen is unidentified. Regarding the study as a whole: When the repertoires were grouped phylogenetically, those of 18 of the 34 multiple sclerosis patients came together in a single cluster of related CDR3 sequences, which points to a possible repertoire-level signature.

The unsorted libraries had their origin in 2 million PBMCs stored at -80 C. 5'RACE employing 10-nucleotide random UMIs yielded the cDNA. Each CDR3 protein is one row after TCRdb ran MiXCR on the 5' RACE reads. The profile shows 65,000 to 90,000 distinct CDR3 sequences, about 3% of them singletons. V lost 1 base and J lost 4, with 17 bases in between. The CDR3 runs 16 residues. Germline V gene lookup returns CDR1 SEHNR and CDR2 FQNEAQ (reference sequence). The rearrangement uses TRBV7-9 and TRBJ2-7, with D maybe TRBD1 (6 bases). The sequence was collected from a woman between 45 and 60 years old with multiple sclerosis. The specimen was PBMCs. This CDR3 is CASSLVGQWVGYEQYF. CDR3 DNA sequence: TGTGCCAGCAGCTTAGTCGGACAGTGGGTAGGGTACGAGCAGTACTTC.